The entry below gives a single TCR beta chain sequence along with its context. The data were taken from a study of blood T cell repertoires in COVID-19. Sequenced by immunoSEQ multiplex PCR; TCRdb stores in-frame clones only, minus some. The sample contains about 220,000 clones, 83% of which appear only once. The source material was PBMCs or T cells enriched from blood (not recorded which). This receptor was identified in a woman aged 45-59 years who had been exposed to COVID-19.

The CDR3 bases are TGTGCCAGCAGCTTAGTAGGGGCGCGCACTGAAGCTTTCTTT. Protein product: CASSLVGARTEAFF. V gene TRBV11-2 combines with J gene TRBJ1-1; D perhaps matches TRBD1 (5 bases). The CDR3 spans 14 residues. The V gene's germline CDR1 is SGHAT and CDR2 FQNNGV. Trimming took 1 base from V and 4 from J, leaving 10 bases between them.